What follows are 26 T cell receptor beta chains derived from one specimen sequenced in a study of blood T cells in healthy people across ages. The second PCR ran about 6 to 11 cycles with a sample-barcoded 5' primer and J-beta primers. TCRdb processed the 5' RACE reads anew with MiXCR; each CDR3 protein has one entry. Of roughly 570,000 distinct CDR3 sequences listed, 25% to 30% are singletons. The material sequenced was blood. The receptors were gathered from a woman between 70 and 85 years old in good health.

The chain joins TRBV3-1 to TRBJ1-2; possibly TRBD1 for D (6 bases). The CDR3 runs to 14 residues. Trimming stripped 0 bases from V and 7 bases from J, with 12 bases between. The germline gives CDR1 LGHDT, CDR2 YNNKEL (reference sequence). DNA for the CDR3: TGTGCCAGCAGCCAAGAGGGGGGGGCGCCTGGCTACACCTTC. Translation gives CASSQEGGAPGYTF. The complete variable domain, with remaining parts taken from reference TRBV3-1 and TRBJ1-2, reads DTAVSQTPKYLVTQMGNDKSIKCEQNLGHDTMYWYKQDSKKFLKIMFSYNNKELIINETVPNRFSPKSPDKAHLNLHINSLELGDSAVYFCASSQEGGAPGYTFGSGTRLTVV.

CDR3 region: CASGGGGDTQYF. The CDR3 nucleotides read TGCGCCTCGGGGGGGGGCGGAGATACGCAGTATTTT. The V and J genes are TRBV4-3 and TRBJ2-3, with 8 bases lining up with TRBD2. The length of the CDR3 is 12 residues. The V and J ends lost 11 bases and 5 bases, in that order; junction bases with no gene match: 6. The V gene's germline CDR1 is LGHNA and CDR2 YSLEER.

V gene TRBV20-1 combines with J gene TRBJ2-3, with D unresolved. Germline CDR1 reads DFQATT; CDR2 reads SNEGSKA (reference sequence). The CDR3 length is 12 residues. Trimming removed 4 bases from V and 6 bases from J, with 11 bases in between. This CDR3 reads CSATSGRDTQYF. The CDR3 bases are TGCAGTGCTACCAGTGGTCGGGATACGCAGTATTTT.

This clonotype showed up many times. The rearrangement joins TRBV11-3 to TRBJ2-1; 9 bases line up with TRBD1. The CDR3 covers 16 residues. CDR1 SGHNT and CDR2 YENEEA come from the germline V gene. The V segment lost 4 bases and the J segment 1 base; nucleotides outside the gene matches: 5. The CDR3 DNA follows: TGTGCCAGCAGCTGGGACAGGGTTTGGTCCTACAATGAGCAGTTCTTC. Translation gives CASSWDRVWSYNEQFF.

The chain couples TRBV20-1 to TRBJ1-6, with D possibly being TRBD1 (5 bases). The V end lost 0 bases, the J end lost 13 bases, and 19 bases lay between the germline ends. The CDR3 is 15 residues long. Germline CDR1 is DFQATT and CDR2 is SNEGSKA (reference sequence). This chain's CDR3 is CSARDARVGGSPLHF. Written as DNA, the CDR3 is TGCAGTGCTAGAGATGCACGGGTGGGGGGTTCGCCCCTCCACTTT.

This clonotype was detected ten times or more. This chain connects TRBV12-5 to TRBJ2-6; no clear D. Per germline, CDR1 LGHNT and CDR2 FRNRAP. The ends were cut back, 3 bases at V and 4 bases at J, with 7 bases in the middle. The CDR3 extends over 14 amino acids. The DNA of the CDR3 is TGTGCTAGTGGTTTTTCATCAGGGGCCAACGTCCTGACTTTC. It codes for CASGFSSGANVLTF.

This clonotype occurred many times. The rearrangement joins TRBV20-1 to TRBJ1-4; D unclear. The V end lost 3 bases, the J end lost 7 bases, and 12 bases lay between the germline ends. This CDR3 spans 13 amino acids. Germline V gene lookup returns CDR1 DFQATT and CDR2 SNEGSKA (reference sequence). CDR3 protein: CSASNSVGEKLFF. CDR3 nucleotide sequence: TGCAGTGCTAGTAATTCGGTGGGTGAAAAACTGTTTTTT.

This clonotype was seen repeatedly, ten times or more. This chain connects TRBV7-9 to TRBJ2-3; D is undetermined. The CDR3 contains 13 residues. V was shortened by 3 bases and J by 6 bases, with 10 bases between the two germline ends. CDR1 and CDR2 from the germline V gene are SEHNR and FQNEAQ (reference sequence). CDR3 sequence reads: CASSLYGADTQYF. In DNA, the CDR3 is TGTGCCAGCAGCTTGTATGGCGCGGATACGCAGTATTTT. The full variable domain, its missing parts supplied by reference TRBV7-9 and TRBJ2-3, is DTGVSQNPRHKITKRGQNVTFRCDPISEHNRLYWYRQTLGQGPEFLTYFQNEAQLEKSRLLSDRFSAERPKGSFSTLEIQRTEQGDSAMYLCASSLYGADTQYFGPGTRLTVL.

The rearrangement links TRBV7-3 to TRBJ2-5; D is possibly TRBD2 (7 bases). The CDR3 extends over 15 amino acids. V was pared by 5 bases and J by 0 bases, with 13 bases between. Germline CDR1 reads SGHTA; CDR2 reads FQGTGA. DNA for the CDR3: TGTGCCAGCAGCCTGGCGGGGGCGTACCAAGAGACCCAGTACTTC. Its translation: CASSLAGAYQETQYF. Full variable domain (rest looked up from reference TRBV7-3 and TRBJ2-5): GAGVSQTPSNKVTEKGKYVELRCDPISGHTALYWYRQSLGQGPEFLIYFQGTGAADDSGLPNDRFFAVRPEGSVSTLKIQRTERGDSAVYLCASSLAGAYQETQYFGPGTRLLVL.

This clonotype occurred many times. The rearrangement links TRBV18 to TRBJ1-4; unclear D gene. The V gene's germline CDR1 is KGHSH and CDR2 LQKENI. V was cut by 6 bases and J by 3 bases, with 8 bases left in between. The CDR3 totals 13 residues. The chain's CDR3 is CASSGEANEKLFF. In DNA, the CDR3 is TGTGCCAGCTCGGGAGAGGCTAATGAAAAACTGTTTTTT. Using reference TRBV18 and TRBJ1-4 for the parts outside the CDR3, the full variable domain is NAGVMQNPRHLVRRRGQEARLRCSPMKGHSHVYWYRQLPEEGLKFMVYLQKENIIDESGMPKERFSAEFPKEGPSILRIQQVVRGDSAAYFCASSGEANEKLFFGSGTQLSVL.

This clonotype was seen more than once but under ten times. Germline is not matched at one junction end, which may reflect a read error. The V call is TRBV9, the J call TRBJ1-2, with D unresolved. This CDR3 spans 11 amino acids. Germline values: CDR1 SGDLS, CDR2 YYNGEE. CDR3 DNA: TGTGCCAGCAGCGCCCTCGGGCCCGTTTTCTTC. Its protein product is CASSALGPVFF.

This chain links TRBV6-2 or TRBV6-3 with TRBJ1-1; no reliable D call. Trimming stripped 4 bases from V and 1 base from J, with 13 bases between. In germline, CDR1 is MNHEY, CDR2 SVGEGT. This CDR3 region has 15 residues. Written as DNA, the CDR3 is TGTGCCAGCAGTTCCTTAATGGCGGGGAACACTGAAGCTTTCTTT. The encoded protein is CASSSLMAGNTEAFF.

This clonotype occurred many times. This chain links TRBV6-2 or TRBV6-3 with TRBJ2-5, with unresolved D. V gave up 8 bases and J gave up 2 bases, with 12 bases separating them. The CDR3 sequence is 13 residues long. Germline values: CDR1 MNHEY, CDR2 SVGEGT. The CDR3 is CASAQQVQETQYF. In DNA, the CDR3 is TGTGCCAGCGCCCAACAAGTACAAGAGACCCAGTACTTC.

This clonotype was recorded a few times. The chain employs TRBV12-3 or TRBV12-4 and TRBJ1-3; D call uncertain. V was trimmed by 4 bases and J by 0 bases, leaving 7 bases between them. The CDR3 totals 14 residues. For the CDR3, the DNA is TGTGCCAGCAGTTACAGAGTCTCTGGAAACACCATATATTTT. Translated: CASSYRVSGNTIYF.

The CDR3 DNA follows: TGTGCCAGCAGCGTAGGTATAGATGATACAGATACGCAGTATTTT. Its protein product is CASSVGIDDTDTQYF. V gene TRBV9 combines with J gene TRBJ2-3; D not certain. The CDR3 is made up of 15 amino acids. Germline lookup yields CDR1 SGDLS and CDR2 YYNGEE. V lost 0 bases to trimming and J lost 3 bases, with 11 bases between them.

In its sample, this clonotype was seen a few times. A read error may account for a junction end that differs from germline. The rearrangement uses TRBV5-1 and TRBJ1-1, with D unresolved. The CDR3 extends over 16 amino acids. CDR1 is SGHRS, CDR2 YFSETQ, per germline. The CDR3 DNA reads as TGCGCCAGCAGCTCAGTCTTATCAAGGAGAAACACTGAAGCCTTCTTT. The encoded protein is CASSSVLSRRNTEAFF.

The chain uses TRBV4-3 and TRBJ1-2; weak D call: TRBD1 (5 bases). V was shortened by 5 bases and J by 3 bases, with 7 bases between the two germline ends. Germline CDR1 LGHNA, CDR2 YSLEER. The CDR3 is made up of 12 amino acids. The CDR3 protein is CASSGGDYGYTF. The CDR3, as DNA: TGCGCCAGCAGCGGAGGGGACTATGGCTACACCTTC.

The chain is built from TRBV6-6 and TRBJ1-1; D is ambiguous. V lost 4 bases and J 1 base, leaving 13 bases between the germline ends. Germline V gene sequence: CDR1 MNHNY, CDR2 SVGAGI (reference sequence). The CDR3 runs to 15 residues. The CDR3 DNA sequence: TGTGCCAGCAGTTCCTCCGTAAACTGGAACACTGAAGCTTTCTTT. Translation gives CASSSSVNWNTEAFF.

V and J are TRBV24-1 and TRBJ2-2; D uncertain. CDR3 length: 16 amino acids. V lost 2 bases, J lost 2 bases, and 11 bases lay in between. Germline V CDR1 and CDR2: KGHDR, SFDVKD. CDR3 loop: CATSDSWGTNTGELFF. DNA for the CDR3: TGTGCCACCAGTGATTCCTGGGGAACCAACACCGGGGAGCTGTTTTTT.

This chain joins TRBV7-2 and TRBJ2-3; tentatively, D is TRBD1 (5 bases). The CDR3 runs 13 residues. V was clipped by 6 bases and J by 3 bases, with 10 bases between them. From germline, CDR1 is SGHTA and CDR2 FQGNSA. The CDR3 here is CASSPQGTDTQYF. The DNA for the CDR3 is TGTGCCAGCAGTCCCCAGGGAACAGATACGCAGTATTTT.

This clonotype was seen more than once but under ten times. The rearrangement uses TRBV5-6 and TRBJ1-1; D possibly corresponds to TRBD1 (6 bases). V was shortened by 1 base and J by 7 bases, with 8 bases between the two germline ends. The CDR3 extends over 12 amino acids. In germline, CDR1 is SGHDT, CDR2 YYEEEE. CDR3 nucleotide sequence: TGTGCCAGCAGCTTGAGGGGGGTTGAAGCTTTCTTT. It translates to CASSLRGVEAFF.

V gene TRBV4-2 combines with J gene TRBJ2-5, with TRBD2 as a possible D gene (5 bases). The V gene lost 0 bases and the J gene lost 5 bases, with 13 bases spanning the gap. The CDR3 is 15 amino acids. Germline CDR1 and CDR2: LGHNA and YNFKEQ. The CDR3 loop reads CASSQDYPPGETQYF. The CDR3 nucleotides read TGTGCCAGCAGCCAAGATTACCCCCCGGGGGAGACCCAGTACTTC.

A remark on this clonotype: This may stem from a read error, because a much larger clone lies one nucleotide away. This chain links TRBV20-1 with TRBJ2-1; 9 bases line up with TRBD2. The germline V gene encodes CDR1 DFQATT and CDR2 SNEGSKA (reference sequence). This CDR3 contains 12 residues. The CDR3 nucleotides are TGCAGTGCTAGAGCTGAGCGGGGGGCCCCAAACTTC. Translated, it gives CSARAERGAPNF.

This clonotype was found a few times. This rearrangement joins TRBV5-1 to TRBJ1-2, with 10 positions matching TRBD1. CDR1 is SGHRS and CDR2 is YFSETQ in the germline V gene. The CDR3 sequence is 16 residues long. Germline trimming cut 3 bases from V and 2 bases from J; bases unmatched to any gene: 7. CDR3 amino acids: CASSSGTGALNYGYTF. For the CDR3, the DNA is TGCGCCAGCAGCTCCGGGACAGGGGCTCTAAACTATGGCTACACCTTC.

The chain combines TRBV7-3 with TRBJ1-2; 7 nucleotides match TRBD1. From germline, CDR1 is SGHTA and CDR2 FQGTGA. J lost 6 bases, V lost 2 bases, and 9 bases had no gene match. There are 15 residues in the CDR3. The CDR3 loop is CASSLSLGDSDGYTF. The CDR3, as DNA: TGTGCCAGCAGCTTATCCCTCGGGGACAGCGATGGCTACACCTTC.

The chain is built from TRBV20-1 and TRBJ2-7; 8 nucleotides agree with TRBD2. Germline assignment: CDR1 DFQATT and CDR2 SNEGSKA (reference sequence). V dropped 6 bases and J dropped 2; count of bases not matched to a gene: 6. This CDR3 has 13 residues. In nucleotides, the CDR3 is TGCAGTGCCAATAGCGGGGAGACCTACGAGCAGTACTTC. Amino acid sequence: CSANSGETYEQYF.